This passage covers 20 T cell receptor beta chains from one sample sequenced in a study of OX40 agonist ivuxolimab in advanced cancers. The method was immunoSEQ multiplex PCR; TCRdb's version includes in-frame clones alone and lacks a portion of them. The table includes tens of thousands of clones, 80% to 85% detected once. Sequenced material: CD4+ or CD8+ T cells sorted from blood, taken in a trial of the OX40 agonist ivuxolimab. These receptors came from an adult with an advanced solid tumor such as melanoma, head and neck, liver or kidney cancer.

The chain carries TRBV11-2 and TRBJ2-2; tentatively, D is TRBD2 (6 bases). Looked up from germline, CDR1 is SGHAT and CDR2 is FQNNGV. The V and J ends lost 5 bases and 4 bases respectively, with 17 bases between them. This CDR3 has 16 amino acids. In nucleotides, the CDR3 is TGTGCCAGCAGCCAGGCAGGGCGGGGCGGCACCGGGGAGCTGTTTTTT. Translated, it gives CASSQAGRGGTGELFF.

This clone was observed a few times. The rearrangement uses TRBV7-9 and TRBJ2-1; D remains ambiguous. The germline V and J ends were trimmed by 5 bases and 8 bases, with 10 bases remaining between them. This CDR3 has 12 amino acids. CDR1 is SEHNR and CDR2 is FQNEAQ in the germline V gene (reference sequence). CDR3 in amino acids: CASSLHLDEQFF. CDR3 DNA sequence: TGTGCCAGCAGCCTTCACTTGGATGAGCAGTTCTTC.

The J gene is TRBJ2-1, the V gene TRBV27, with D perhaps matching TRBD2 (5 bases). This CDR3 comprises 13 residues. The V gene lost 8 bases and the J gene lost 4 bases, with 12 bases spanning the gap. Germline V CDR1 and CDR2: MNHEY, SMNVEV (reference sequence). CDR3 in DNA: TGTGCCAGCTCTCACGGGGTTTACAATGAGCAGTTCTTC. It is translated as CASSHGVYNEQFF.

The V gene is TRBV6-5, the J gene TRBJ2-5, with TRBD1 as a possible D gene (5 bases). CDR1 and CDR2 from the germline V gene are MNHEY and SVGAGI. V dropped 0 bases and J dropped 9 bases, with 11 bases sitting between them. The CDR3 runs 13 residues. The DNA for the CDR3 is TGTGCCAGCAGTTACTCGCTCGACAGTCCCCAGTACTTC. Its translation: CASSYSLDSPQYF.

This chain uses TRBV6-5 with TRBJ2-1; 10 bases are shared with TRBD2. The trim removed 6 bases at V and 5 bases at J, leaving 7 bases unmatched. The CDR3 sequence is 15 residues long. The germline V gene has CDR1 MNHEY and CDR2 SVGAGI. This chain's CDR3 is CASSRKRGGNNEQFF. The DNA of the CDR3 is TGTGCCAGCAGCCGAAAGCGGGGGGGTAACAATGAGCAGTTCTTC.

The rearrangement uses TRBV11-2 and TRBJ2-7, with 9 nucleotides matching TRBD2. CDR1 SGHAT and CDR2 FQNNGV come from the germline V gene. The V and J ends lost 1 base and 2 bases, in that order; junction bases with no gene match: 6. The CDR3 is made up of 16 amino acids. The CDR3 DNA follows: TGTGCCAGCAGCTTAGTCGGCGGGGGGGCCACCTACGAGCAGTACTTC. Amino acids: CASSLVGGGATYEQYF.

CDR3 sequence (DNA): TGTGCCAGCACTACACCGGGGGGGAGCAACGAGCAGTACTTC. Translated: CASTTPGGSNEQYF. The chain links TRBV11-3 to TRBJ2-7; the match to TRBD2 covers 8 bases. V shed 7 bases, J shed 5 bases, and the junction held 10 bases outside the gene matches. Germline loops: CDR1 SGHNT, CDR2 YENEEA. The CDR3 is 14 amino acids.

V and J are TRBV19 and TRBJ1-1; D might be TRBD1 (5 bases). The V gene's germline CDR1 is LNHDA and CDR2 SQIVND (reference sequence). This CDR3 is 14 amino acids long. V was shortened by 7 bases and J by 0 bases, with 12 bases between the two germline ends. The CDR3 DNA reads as TGTGCCAGTACCGGGACGGCCATGAACACTGAAGCTTTCTTT. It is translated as CASTGTAMNTEAFF.

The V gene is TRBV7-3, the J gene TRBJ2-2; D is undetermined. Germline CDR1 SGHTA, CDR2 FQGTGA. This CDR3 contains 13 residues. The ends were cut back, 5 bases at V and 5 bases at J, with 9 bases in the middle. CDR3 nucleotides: TGTGCCAGCAGCCCCCCCGGGACCGGGGAGCTGTTTTTT. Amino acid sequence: CASSPPGTGELFF.

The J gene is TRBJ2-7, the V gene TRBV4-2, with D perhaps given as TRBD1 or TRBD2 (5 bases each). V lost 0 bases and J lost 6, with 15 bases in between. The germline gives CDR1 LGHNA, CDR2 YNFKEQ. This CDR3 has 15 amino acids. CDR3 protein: CASSQDGAWGSEQYF. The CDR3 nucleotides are TGTGCCAGCAGCCAAGACGGGGCGTGGGGGTCCGAGCAGTACTTC.

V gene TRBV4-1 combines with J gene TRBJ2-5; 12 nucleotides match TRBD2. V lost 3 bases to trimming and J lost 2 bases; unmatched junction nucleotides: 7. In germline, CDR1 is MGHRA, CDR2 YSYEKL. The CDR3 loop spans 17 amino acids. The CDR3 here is CASSQGSGLAGQETQYF. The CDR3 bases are TGCGCCAGCAGCCAGGGATCCGGACTAGCGGGGCAAGAGACCCAGTACTTC.

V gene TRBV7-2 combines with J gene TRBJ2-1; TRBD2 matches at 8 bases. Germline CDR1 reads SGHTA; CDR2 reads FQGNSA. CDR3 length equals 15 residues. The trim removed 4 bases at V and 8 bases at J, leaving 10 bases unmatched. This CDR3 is CASSSPGLERDEQFF. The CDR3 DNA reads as TGTGCCAGCAGCTCACCGGGACTAGAGAGGGATGAGCAGTTCTTC. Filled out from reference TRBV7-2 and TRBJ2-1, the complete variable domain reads GAGVSQSPSNKVTEKGKDVELRCDPISGHTALYWYRQSLGQGLEFLIYFQGNSAPDKSGLPSDRFSAERTGGSVSTLTIQRTQQEDSAVYLCASSSPGLERDEQFFGPGTRLTVL.

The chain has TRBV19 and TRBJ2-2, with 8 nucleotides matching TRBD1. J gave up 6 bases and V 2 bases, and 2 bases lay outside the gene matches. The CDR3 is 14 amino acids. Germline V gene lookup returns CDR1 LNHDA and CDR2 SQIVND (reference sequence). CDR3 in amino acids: CASSITGGSGELFF. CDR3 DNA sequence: TGTGCCAGTAGTATAACAGGGGGATCCGGGGAGCTGTTTTTT. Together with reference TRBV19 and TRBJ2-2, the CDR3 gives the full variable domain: DGGITQSPKYLFRKEGQNVTLSCEQNLNHDAMYWYRQDPGQGLRLIYYSQIVNDFQKGDIAEGYSVSREKKESFPLTVTSAQKNPTAFYLCASSITGGSGELFFGEGSRLTVL.

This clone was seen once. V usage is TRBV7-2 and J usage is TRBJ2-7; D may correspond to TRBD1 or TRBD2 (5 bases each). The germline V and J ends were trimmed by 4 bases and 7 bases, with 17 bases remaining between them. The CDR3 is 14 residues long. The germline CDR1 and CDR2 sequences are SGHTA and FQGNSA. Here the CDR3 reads CASSSRGYWGEQYF. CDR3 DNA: TGTGCCAGCAGCTCCCGGGGCTACTGGGGGGAGCAGTACTTC.

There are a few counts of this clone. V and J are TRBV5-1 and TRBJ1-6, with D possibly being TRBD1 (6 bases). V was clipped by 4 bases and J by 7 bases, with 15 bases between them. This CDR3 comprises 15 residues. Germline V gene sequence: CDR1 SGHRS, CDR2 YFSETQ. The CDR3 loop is CASSLGAQRNSPLHF. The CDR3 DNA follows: TGCGCCAGCAGCCTGGGGGCGCAGAGGAATTCACCCCTCCACTTT. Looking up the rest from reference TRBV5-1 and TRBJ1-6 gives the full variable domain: KAGVTQTPRYLIKTRGQQVTLSCSPISGHRSVSWYQQTPGQGLQFLFEYFSETQRNKGNFPGRFSGRQFSNSRSEMNVSTLELGDSALYLCASSLGAQRNSPLHFGNGTRLTVT.

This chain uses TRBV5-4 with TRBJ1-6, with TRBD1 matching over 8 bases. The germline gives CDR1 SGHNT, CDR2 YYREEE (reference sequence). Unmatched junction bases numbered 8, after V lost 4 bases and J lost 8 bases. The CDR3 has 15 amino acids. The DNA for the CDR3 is TGTGCCAGCAGCAAAGAGCAGGGGGCAGATTCACCCCTCCACTTT. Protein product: CASSKEQGADSPLHF. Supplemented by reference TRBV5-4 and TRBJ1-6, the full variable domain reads ETGVTQSPTHLIKTRGQQVTLRCSSQSGHNTVSWYQQALGQGPQFIFQYYREEENGRGNFPPRFSGLQFPNYSSELNVNALELDDSALYLCASSKEQGADSPLHFGNGTRLTVT.

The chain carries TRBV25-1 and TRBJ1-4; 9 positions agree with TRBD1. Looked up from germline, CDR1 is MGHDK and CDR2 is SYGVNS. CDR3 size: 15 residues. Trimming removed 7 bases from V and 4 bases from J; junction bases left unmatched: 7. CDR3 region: CASTSWTGDNEKLFF. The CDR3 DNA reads TGTGCCAGCACCTCCTGGACAGGGGATAATGAAAAACTGTTTTTT. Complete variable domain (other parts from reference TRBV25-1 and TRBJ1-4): EADIYQTPRYLVIGTGKKITLECSQTMGHDKMYWYQQDPGMELHLIHYSYGVNSTEKGDLSSESTVSRIRTEHFPLTLESARPSHTSQYLCASTSWTGDNEKLFFGSGTQLSVL.

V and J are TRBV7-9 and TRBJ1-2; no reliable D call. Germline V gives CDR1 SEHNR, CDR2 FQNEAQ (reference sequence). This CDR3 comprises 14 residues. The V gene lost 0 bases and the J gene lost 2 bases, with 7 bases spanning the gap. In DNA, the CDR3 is TGTGCCAGCAGCTTAGCGGTCAGGAACTATGGCTACACCTTC. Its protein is CASSLAVRNYGYTF.

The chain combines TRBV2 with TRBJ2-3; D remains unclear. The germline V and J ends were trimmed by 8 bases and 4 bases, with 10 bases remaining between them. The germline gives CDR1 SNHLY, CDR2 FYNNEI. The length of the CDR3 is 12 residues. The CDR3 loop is CASVLVPDTQYF. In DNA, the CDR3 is TGTGCCAGCGTGCTAGTCCCAGATACGCAGTATTTT.

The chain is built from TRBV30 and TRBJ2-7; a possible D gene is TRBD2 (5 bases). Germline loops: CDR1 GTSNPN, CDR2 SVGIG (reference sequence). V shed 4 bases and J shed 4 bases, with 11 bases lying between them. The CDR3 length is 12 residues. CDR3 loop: CAWTDGRYEQYF. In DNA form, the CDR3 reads TGTGCCTGGACGGATGGGAGATACGAGCAGTACTTC.